One T cell receptor (beta chain) is described in this entry. The antigen remains undetermined. The data were obtained in a study of T cell repertoires in cytomegalovirus infection. At the level of the study: CMV epitopes that were recently identified and HLA-C-restricted were used alongside well-studied HLA-B-restricted ones. Public signatures in TCR beta pointed to CMV infection and matching HLA type. Study-wide findings and caveats: Cumulative frequency (of public TCR beta family members) identified carriers of CMV plus the relevant HLA. CMV-specific HLA-C-restricted TCR beta clonotypes dominated the ex vivo response.

The CDR3 length is 13 residues. Trimming pared 3 bases from V and 7 bases from J, leaving 10 bases between. TCRdb ran MiXCR on the reads and lists one entry per CDR3 protein. Of around 570,000 distinct CDR3 sequences listed, just under 40% were seen once; the top ten hold over 45%. The material sequenced was cultured PBMCs, taken from culture after CMV antigen stimulation. The chain has TRBV12-3 or TRBV12-4 and TRBJ1-5, with D unclear. This clonotype was sampled from a human donor in good health (CMV status not recorded). Some clones in this sample may be carry-over from other donors' samples. CDR3 in DNA: TGTGCCAGCAGTTTTGGGTGGGAGCAGCCCCAGCATTTT. Protein product: CASSFGWEQPQHF.